The rows below give T cell receptor beta chains drawn from one sample of a study of patients and donors after allogeneic stem cell transplantation. MiXCR, applied by TCRdb to the RT-PCR reads, yields one record per CDR3 protein. Of hundreds of thousands of distinct CDR3 sequences listed, roughly 17% are singletons. What was sequenced was blood, either unsorted or a sorted T cell fraction (not recorded which). Source of these receptors: a human donor who was either an allogeneic HSCT recipient or a stem cell or donor lymphocyte infusion donor (not recorded which). It is not recorded whose cells these are; they may come from a transplant donor. Both conserved end residues are part of each CDR3. A D gene is named only where the DNA matches it firmly. The size field is filled for only some rows; it gives once, few, many or a size class.

few | - | TRBJ1-5 | TRBV12-3/TRBV12-4 | TGTGCCAGCAGCCAAACGGGACGGTTCAATCAGCCCCAGCATTTT | CASSQTGRFNQPQHF
few | TRBD1 | TRBJ2-2 | TRBV25-1 | TGTGCCAGCAGCCCCCCGGGACAGGGGAACGGGGAGCTGTTTTTT | CASSPPGQGNGELFF
- | TRBD1 | TRBJ1-5 | TRBV15 | TGTGCCACCAGGGGATTAACAGGGGCCGGGGATCAGCCCCAGCATTTT | CATRGLTGAGDQPQHF
few | TRBD1 | TRBJ2-3 | TRBV6-5 | TGTGCCAGCAGTTCCGGGACAGGGCATACTAGCACAGATACGCAGTATTTT | CASSSGTGHTSTDTQYF
many | - | TRBJ2-1 | TRBV7-9 | TGTGCTGGCGTCCAGCAGGCCGACAATGAGCAGTTCTTC | CAGVQQADNEQFF
few | TRBD2 | TRBJ2-1 | TRBV9 | TGTGCCAGCAGCCTAAGCGGGGCCCTCTCCTACAATGAGCAGTTCTTC | CASSLSGALSYNEQFF
- | - | TRBJ1-1 | TRBV6-2/TRBV6-3 | TGTGCCAGCAGTTTAAGGGCGGCGGAAGAAGCTTTCTTT | CASSLRAAEEAFF
few | TRBD1 | TRBJ2-4 | TRBV2 | TGTGCCAGCAGTGAAGCGAGGGACAGTGAGAACATTCAGTACTTC | CASSEARDSENIQYF
few | - | TRBJ2-7 | TRBV11-1 | TGTGCCAGCAGCTCGGACAGCCCCTACGAGCAGTACTTC | CASSSDSPYEQYF
- | - | TRBJ2-1 | TRBV3-1 | TGTGCCAGCAGCCACGGGGGAGCCGGGTACAATGAGCAGTTCTTC | CASSHGGAGYNEQFF
- | TRBD1 | TRBJ2-1 | TRBV3-1 | TGTGCCAGCAGCACTCAGCTATTAACAGGGGGTCATAGTAGGAATGAGCAGTTCTTC | CASSTQLLTGGHSRNEQFF
- | - | TRBJ2-7 | TRBV4-3 | TGCGCCAGCAGCCAAGGATCAGGGATCTACGAGCAGTACTTC | CASSQGSGIYEQYF
few | TRBD1 | TRBJ1-6 | TRBV5-1 | TGCGCCAGCAGCTTGGCCCGCCGGGACAGGCTCAATTCACCCCTCCACTTT | CASSLARRDRLNSPLHF
few | TRBD1 | TRBJ1-6 | TRBV15 | TGTGCCACCAGCAGAGATGACAGGGAAAATTCACCCCTCCACTTT | CATSRDDRENSPLHF
few | - | TRBJ1-3 | TRBV9 | TGTGCCAGCAGCGTAGGTCTTGGGGGAATTGGAAACACCATATATTTT | CASSVGLGGIGNTIYF
few | - | TRBJ1-2 | TRBV5-5 | TGTGCCAGCAGCTTGGCCTTCGAAGGGACTAACTATGGCTACACCTTC | CASSLAFEGTNYGYTF
many | - | TRBJ2-7 | TRBV12-3/TRBV12-4 | TGTGCCAGCAGTTTTTACGGGACCTACGAGCAGTACTTC | CASSFYGTYEQYF
- | - | TRBJ2-1 | TRBV5-4 | TGTGCCAGCAGCTTCTGGGTAGGGGGCAATGAGCAGTTCTTC | CASSFWVGGNEQFF
- | TRBD2 | TRBJ2-1 | TRBV20-1 | TGCAGTGCTATTGGGAGGGGACTCCGTTGGGAGCAGTTCTTC | CSAIGRGLRWEQFF
few | - | TRBJ1-4 | TRBV24-1 | TGTGCCACCAGTGATTTGATAGGGAAAGAGGAAAAACTGTTTTTT | CATSDLIGKEEKLFF
many | - | TRBJ1-1 | TRBV29-1 | TGCAGCGGAACGGGGACTGAAGCTTTCTTT | CSGTGTEAFF
few | TRBD2 | TRBJ2-1 | TRBV5-1 | TGCGCCAGCAGCTTGCTCTCGGGAGGGCTCGATGAGCAGTTCTTC | CASSLLSGGLDEQFF
few | TRBD2 | TRBJ2-2 | TRBV11-2 | TGTGCCAGCAGCTCGATCCGACTCAGGACTAGCGGGGGGGCCGGGGAGCTGTTTTTT | CASSSIRLRTSGGAGELFF
few | - | TRBJ1-4 | TRBV6-5 | TGTGCCAGCAGTTTACCCCAGGCAGTAACTAATGAAAAACTGTTTTTT | CASSLPQAVTNEKLFF
many | - | TRBJ1-3 | TRBV27 | TGTGCCAGCAGTCGCTACGTCCCCGTCTCTGGAAACACCATATATTTT | CASSRYVPVSGNTIYF
- | TRBD2 | TRBJ2-5 | TRBV5-4 | TGTGCCAGCAGCTCGCTAGCGGGGGGAGAGACCCAGTACTTC | CASSSLAGGETQYF
few | TRBD2 | TRBJ2-1 | TRBV6-2/TRBV6-3 | TGTGCCAGCAGTTACCCAGCCGGGACTAGCGGGAGGGCAAACTACAATGAGCAGTTCTTC | CASSYPAGTSGRANYNEQFF
many | - | TRBJ2-7 | TRBV27 | TGTGCCAGTCCTAGACATGGGGACTCCTACGAGCAGTACTTC | CASPRHGDSYEQYF
once | - | TRBJ2-7 | TRBV4-3 | TGCGCCAGCAGCCAAGGGGAGACAGTCTACGGGCAGTACTTC | CASSQGETVYGQYF
- | - | TRBJ2-3 | TRBV5-5 | TGTGCCAGCAGCACCAGTCGGGCTACGCAGTATTTT | CASSTSRATQYF
few | - | TRBJ2-7 | TRBV14 | TGTGCCAGCAGCCAAGAAAGTAGGCAGCACTACGAGCAGTACTTC | CASSQESRQHYEQYF
- | - | TRBJ1-6 | TRBV5-5 | TGTGCCAGCAGCTTGGAACAGAGTTTCGTTTCACCCCTCCACTTT | CASSLEQSFVSPLHF
- | TRBD1 | TRBJ1-3 | TRBV9 | TGTGCCAGCAGCGCAGGACAGGCCTCTGGAAACACTATATATTTT | CASSAGQASGNTIYF
once | - | TRBJ2-1 | TRBV19 | TGTGCCAGTAGTCACGGGGGTGGATTCAATGAGCAGTTCTTC | CASSHGGGFNEQFF
- | TRBD1 | TRBJ1-2 | TRBV9 | TGTGCCAGCAGCGCCGACGGGACAGTAGAGTATGGCTACACCTTC | CASSADGTVEYGYTF
- | TRBD2 | TRBJ2-3 | TRBV20-1 | TGCAGTGCTAGATCATGGCAGCGGGGGAGCACAGATACGCAGTATTTT | CSARSWQRGSTDTQYF
few | - | TRBJ1-2 | TRBV10-3 | TGTGCCTTATGGGTCGCCCCCTATGGCTACACCTTC | CALWVAPYGYTF
few | - | TRBJ1-2 | TRBV5-1 | TGCGCCAGCAGCCTCAATCAGGGCGGGGCGGATGGCTACACCTTC | CASSLNQGGADGYTF
many | TRBD2 | TRBJ2-7 | TRBV3-1 | TGTGCCAGCAGCCAGGGGGGAGGACTAGCGACCTACGAGCAGTACTTC | CASSQGGGLATYEQYF
- | TRBD1 | TRBJ2-7 | TRBV20-1 | TGCAGTGCTAGTTACGTGAGGACAGGGCAATTATACGAGCAGTACTTC | CSASYVRTGQLYEQYF
- | - | TRBJ2-1 | TRBV19 | TGTGCCAGTAGTATCGAATATGAGCAGTTCTTC | CASSIEYEQFF
- | - | TRBJ2-2 | TRBV5-5 | TGTGCCAGCAGGGGGGGGCCAGACCTAACCGGGGAGCTGTTTTTT | CASRGGPDLTGELFF
few | - | TRBJ1-2 | TRBV7-9 | TGTGCCAGCAGCTTGACATTATTGGATGGCTACACCTTC | CASSLTLLDGYTF